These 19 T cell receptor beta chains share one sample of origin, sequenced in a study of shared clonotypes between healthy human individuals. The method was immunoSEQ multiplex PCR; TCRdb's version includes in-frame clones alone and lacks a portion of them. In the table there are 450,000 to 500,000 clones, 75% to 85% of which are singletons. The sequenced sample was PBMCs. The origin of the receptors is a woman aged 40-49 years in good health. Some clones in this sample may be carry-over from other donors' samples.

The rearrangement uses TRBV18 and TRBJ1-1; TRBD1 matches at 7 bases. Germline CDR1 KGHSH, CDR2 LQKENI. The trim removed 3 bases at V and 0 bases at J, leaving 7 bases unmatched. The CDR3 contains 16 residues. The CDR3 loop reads CASSPLPGQLNTEAFF. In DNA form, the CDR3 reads TGTGCCAGCTCACCCCTGCCGGGACAGCTGAACACTGAAGCTTTCTTT. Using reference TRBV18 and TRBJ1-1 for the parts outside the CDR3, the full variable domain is NAGVMQNPRHLVRRRGQEARLRCSPMKGHSHVYWYRQLPEEGLKFMVYLQKENIIDESGMPKERFSAEFPKEGPSILRIQQVVRGDSAAYFCASSPLPGQLNTEAFFGQGTRLTVV.

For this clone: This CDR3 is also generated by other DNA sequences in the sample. The CDR3 region is CASTTGGGQPQHF. The CDR3 coding sequence is TGTGCCAGCACCACAGGGGGCGGTCAGCCCCAGCATTTT. The rearrangement joins TRBV6-5 to TRBJ1-5; 9 bases fit TRBD1. Germline V gene sequence: CDR1 MNHEY, CDR2 SVGAGI. This CDR3 spans 13 amino acids. Losses at the gene ends were 7 bases for V and 6 bases for J; bases not matched to a gene: 4.

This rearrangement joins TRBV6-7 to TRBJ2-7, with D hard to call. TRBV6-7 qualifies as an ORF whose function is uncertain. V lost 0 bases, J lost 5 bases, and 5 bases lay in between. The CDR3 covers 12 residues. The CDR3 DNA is TGTGCCAGCAGTTACTCGCGCGACGAGCAGTACTTC. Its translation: CASSYSRDEQYF.

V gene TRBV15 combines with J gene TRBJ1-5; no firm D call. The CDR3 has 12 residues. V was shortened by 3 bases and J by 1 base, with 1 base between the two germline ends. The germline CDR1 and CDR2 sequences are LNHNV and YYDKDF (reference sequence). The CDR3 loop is CATSSSNQPQHF. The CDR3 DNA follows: TGTGCCACCAGCAGCAGCAATCAGCCCCAGCATTTT. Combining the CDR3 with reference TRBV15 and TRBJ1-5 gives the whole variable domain DAMVIQNPRYQVTQFGKPVTLSCSQTLNHNVMYWYQQKSSQAPKLLFHYYDKDFNNEADTPDNFQSRRPNTSFCFLDIRSPGLGDTAMYLCATSSSNQPQHFGDGTRLSIL.

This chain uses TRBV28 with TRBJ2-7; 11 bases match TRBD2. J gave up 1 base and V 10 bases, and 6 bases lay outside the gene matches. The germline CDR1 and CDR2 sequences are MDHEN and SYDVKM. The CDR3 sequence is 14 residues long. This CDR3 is CATKTSGSSYEQYF. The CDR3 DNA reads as TGTGCCACCAAAACTAGCGGGAGTTCCTACGAGCAGTACTTC.

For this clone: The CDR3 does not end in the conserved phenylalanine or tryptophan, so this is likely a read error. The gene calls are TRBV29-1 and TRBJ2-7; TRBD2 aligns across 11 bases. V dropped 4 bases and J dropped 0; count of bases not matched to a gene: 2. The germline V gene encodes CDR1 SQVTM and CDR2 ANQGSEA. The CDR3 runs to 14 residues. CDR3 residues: CSVALAGGSYEQYL. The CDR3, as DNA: TGCAGCGTTGCCCTAGCGGGGGGCTCCTACGAGCAGTACCTC.

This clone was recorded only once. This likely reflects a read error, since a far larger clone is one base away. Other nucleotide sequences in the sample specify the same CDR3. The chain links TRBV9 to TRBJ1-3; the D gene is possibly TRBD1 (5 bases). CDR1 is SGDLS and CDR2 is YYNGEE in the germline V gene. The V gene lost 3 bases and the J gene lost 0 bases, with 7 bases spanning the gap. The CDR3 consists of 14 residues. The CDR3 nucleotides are TGTGCCAGCAGCGGTACAGGCTCTGGAAACACCATATATTTT. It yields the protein CASSGTGSGNTIYF.

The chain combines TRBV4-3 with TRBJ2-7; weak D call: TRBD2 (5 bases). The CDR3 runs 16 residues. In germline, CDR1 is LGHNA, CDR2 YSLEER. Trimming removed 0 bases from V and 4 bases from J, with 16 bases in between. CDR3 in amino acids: CASSQDSRAPGYEQYF. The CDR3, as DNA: TGCGCCAGCAGCCAAGATTCAAGGGCGCCGGGGTACGAGCAGTACTTC.

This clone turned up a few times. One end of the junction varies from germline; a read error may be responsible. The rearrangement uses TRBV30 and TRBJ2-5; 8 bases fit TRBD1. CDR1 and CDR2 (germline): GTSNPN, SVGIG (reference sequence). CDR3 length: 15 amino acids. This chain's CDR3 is CAWSNGQGPQEAQYF. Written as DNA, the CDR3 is TGTGCCTGGAGTAACGGACAGGGCCCACAAGAGGCCCAGTACTTC. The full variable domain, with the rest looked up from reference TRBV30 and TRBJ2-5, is SQTIHQWPATLVQPVGSPLSLECTVEGTSNPNLYWYRQAAGRGLQLLFYSVGIGQISSEVPQNLSASRPQDRQFILSSKKLLLSDSGFYLCAWSNGQGPQEAQYFGPGTRLLVL.

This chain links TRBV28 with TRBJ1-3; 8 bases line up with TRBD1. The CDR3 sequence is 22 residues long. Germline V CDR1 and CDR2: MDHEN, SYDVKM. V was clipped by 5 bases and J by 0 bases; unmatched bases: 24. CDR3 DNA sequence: TGTGCCAGCAGTGCTCCGGGACAGGCCTTCTTTTTTTTCTCGAGCTCTGGAAACACCATATATTTT. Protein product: CASSAPGQAFFFFSSSGNTIYF. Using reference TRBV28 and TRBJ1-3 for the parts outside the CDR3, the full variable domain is DVKVTQSSRYLVKRTGEKVFLECVQDMDHENMFWYRQDPGLGLRLIYFSYDVKMKEKGDIPEGYSVSREKKERFSLILESASTNQTSMYLCASSAPGQAFFFFSSSGNTIYFGEGSWLTVV.

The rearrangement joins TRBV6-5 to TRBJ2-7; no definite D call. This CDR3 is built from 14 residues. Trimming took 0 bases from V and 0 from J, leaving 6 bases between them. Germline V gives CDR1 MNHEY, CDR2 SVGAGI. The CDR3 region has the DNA TGTGCCAGCAGTTACTCGCACAGCTCCTACGAGCAGTACTTC. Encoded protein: CASSYSHSSYEQYF.

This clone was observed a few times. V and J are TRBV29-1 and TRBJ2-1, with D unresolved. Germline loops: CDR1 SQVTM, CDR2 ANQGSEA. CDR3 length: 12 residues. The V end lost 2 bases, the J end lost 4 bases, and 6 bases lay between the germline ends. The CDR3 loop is CSVELGYNEQFF. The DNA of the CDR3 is TGCAGCGTTGAACTGGGTTACAATGAGCAGTTCTTC.

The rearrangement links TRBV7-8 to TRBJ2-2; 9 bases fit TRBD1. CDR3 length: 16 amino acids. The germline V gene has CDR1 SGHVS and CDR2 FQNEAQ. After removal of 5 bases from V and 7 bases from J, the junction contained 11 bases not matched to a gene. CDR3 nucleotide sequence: TGTGCCAGCAGCCCTCGACAGGGACAGGGATTCGGGGAGCTGTTTTTT. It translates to CASSPRQGQGFGELFF.

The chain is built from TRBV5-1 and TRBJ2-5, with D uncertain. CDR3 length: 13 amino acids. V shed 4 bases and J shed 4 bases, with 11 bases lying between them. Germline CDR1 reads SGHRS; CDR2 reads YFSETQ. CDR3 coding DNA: TGCGCCAGCAGCCTAAATTCCGGAGAGACCCAGTACTTC. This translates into CASSLNSGETQYF.

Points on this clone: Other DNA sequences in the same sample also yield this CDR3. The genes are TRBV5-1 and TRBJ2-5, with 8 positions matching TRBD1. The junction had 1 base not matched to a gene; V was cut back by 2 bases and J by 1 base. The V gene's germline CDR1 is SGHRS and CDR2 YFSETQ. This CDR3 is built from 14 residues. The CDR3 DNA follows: TGCGCCAGCAGCTTAGGACAGGGCCAAGAGACCCAGTACTTC. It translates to CASSLGQGQETQYF.

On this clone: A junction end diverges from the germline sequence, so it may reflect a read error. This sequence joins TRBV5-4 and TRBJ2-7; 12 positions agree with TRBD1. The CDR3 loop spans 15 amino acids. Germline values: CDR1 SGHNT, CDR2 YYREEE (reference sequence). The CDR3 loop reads CACSGGQGASHEQYF. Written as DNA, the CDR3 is TGTGCCTGCAGCGGGGGACAGGGGGCTTCCCACGAGCAGTACTTC.

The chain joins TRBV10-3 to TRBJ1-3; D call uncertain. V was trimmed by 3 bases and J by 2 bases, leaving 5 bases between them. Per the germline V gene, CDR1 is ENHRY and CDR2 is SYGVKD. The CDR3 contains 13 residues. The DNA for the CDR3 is TGTGCCATCAGTGATTACGCTGGAAACACCATATATTTT. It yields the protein CAISDYAGNTIYF.

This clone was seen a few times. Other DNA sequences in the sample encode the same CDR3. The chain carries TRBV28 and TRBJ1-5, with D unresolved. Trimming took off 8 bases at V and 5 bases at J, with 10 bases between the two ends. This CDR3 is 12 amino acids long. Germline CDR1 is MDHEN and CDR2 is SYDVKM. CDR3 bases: TGTGCCAGCGGTCGTTTAGATCAGCCCCAGCATTTT. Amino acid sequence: CASGRLDQPQHF.

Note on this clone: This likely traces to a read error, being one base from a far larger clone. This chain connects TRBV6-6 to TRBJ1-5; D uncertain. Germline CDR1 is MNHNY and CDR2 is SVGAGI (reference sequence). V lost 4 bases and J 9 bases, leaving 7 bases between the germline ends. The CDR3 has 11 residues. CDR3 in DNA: TGTGCCAGCAGTTCGGAGCGGCCCCAGCATTTT. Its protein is CASSSERPQHF.